One sample yielded the 29 T cell receptor beta chains listed below, sequenced in a study of shared clonotypes between healthy human individuals. This table comes from immunoSEQ multiplex PCR, and its TCRdb copy is limited to in-frame clones, with some not included. The table includes roughly 1,800,000 clones, about 95% detected once. Naive CD8 isolation took CD45RO-negative cells positively selected for CCR7 and excluded terminally differentiated effector memory CD45RA+ cells. The sequencing sample was made of naive CD8+ T cells sorted from blood. These receptors all come from a man aged 18 to 29 in good health.

This chain uses TRBV6-1 with TRBJ2-2; the D call may be TRBD1 or TRBD2 (5 bases each). CDR3 size: 17 residues. From germline, CDR1 is MNHNS and CDR2 SASEGT. Trimming cost V 2 bases and J 5 bases, with 18 bases left between them. The CDR3 bases are TGTGCCAGCAGTGAACTCCGGGGCCCCCTTGGGACCGGGGAGCTGTTTTTT. Its protein is CASSELRGPLGTGELFF.

This sequence joins TRBV12-5 and TRBJ2-3; a weak D match, TRBD2 (5 bases). Germline CDR1 and CDR2: LGHNT and FRNRAP. Trimming removed 7 bases from V and 3 bases from J, with 17 bases in between. CDR3 size: 15 residues. CDR3 nucleotide sequence: TGTGCTAGTGCCTCCGGGAACCCCTCAACAGATACGCAGTATTTT. Protein: CASASGNPSTDTQYF. The full variable domain, rest sourced from reference TRBV12-5 and TRBJ2-3, is DARVTQTPRHKVTEMGQEVTMRCQPILGHNTVFWYRQTMMQGLELLAYFRNRAPLDDSGMPKDRFSAEMPDATLATLKIQPSEPRDSAVYFCASASGNPSTDTQYFGPGTRLTVL.

As for this clone: The sample carries other DNA sequences with the same CDR3. The V gene is TRBV9, the J gene TRBJ2-1; D possibly uses TRBD1 or TRBD2 (5 bases each). V lost 3 bases and J 6 bases, leaving 10 bases between the germline ends. The CDR3 is made up of 13 amino acids. Germline assignment: CDR1 SGDLS and CDR2 YYNGEE. Here the CDR3 reads CASSAGGGNEQFF. CDR3 nucleotide sequence: TGTGCCAGCAGCGCGGGTGGGGGCAATGAGCAGTTCTTC.

V is TRBV27 and J is TRBJ2-2; D is unclear. The CDR3 is 13 amino acids. Looked up from germline, CDR1 is MNHEY and CDR2 is SMNVEV (reference sequence). V lost 5 bases and J 7 bases, leaving 11 bases between the germline ends. The CDR3 reads CASSLVTYGELFF. CDR3 nucleotide sequence: TGTGCCAGCAGTCTCGTGACTTACGGGGAGCTGTTTTTT.

This clone occurred once. The chain couples TRBV6-1 to TRBJ2-2, with 8 bases identical to TRBD2. Germline values: CDR1 MNHNS, CDR2 SASEGT. With 9 bases clipped from V and 3 bases from J, the junction kept 3 bases outside the gene matches. The CDR3 is 13 amino acids. CDR3 nucleotide sequence: TGTGCCAGTGGACTAGCCGACACCGGGGAGCTGTTTTTT. Protein sequence: CASGLADTGELFF.

CDR3: CASSLLAGYSDNEQFF. The CDR3 DNA reads as TGTGCCAGCAGTTTATTAGCGGGGTATTCGGACAATGAGCAGTTCTTC. The chain recombines TRBV27 with TRBJ2-1; the match to TRBD2 covers 8 bases. The germline V gene encodes CDR1 MNHEY and CDR2 SMNVEV (reference sequence). CDR3 length: 16 residues. Germline trimming cut 1 base from V and 5 bases from J; bases unmatched to any gene: 7.

V usage is TRBV4-1 and J usage is TRBJ2-7; D is unclear. This CDR3 has 18 amino acids. CDR1 is MGHRA, CDR2 YSYEKL, per germline. V shed 4 bases and J shed 0 bases, with 22 bases lying between them. DNA of the CDR3: TGCGCCAGCAGCCGATTGATCCTTGGTACCTTAAGCTCCTACGAGCAGTACTTC. Protein: CASSRLILGTLSSYEQYF.

Concerning this clone: This sample includes further DNA sequences coding for the same CDR3. The gene calls are TRBV6-5 and TRBJ1-2, with D perhaps TRBD1 (6 bases). The CDR3 runs 13 residues. In germline, CDR1 is MNHEY, CDR2 SVGAGI. Trimming removed 4 bases from V and 2 bases from J, with 8 bases in between. This chain's CDR3 is CASSSQGNYGYTF. The CDR3 nucleotides are TGTGCCAGCAGTTCCCAGGGGAACTATGGCTACACCTTC.

The chain links TRBV5-4 to TRBJ2-1; D is perhaps TRBD1 or TRBD2 (5 bases each). CDR1 is SGHNT, CDR2 YYREEE, per germline (reference sequence). The CDR3 has 14 residues. Between the trimmed V and J ends, which lost 1 base and 5 bases, there was a span of 10 bases. CDR3 nucleotides: TGTGCCAGCAGCTTGATATGGGGGAACAATGAGCAGTTCTTC. It yields the protein CASSLIWGNNEQFF.

As for this clone: The same CDR3 can be traced to other DNA sequences in this sample. This sequence joins TRBV5-6 and TRBJ1-1; no definite D call. Trimming removed 0 bases from V and 3 bases from J, with 3 bases in between. Germline V gives CDR1 SGHDT, CDR2 YYEEEE. This CDR3 region has 12 residues. The chain's CDR3 is CASSLGDTEAFF. The CDR3 region has the DNA TGTGCCAGCAGCTTGGGCGACACTGAAGCTTTCTTT.

This chain's CDR3 is CAISTEGGYGELFF. In DNA, the CDR3 is TGTGCCATCAGTACGGAGGGAGGGTACGGGGAGCTGTTTTTT. The chain uses TRBV10-3 and TRBJ2-2, with 7 bases that match TRBD2. V was clipped by 5 bases and J by 7 bases; unmatched bases: 7. In germline, CDR1 is ENHRY, CDR2 SYGVKD. There are 14 residues in the CDR3.

The rearrangement joins TRBV7-9 to TRBJ1-6; 8 nucleotides agree with TRBD1. With V trimmed by 1 base and J by 6 bases, 8 bases remained unmatched. Germline CDR1 and CDR2: SEHNR and FQNEAQ (reference sequence). The CDR3 length is 17 residues. The CDR3 bases are TGTGCCAGCAGCTTAGGGGGGCAGGGGGCCTTTAATTCACCCCTCCACTTT. Translated: CASSLGGQGAFNSPLHF. The whole variable domain, remainder taken from reference TRBV7-9 and TRBJ1-6, is DTGVSQNPRHKITKRGQNVTFRCDPISEHNRLYWYRQTLGQGPEFLTYFQNEAQLEKSRLLSDRFSAERPKGSFSTLEIQRTEQGDSAMYLCASSLGGQGAFNSPLHFGNGTRLTVT.

J is TRBJ1-4 and V is TRBV30; D call uncertain. Trimming shortened V by 2 bases and J by 6 bases, and 4 bases separated the two germline ends. CDR1 and CDR2 from the germline V gene are GTSNPN and SVGIG (reference sequence). The length of the CDR3 is 11 residues. The CDR3 DNA reads TGTGCCTGGAGTACGGATGAAAAACTGTTTTTT. Translated, it gives CAWSTDEKLFF.

This chain connects TRBV11-2 to TRBJ2-1, with D possibly being TRBD2 (6 bases). The CDR3 consists of 13 residues. Per germline, CDR1 SGHAT and CDR2 FQNNGV. The germline V and J ends were trimmed by 3 bases and 8 bases, with 11 bases remaining between them. DNA for the CDR3: TGTGCCAGCAGCTTGCTGGGGGGTGATGAGCAGTTCTTC. This gives the protein CASSLLGGDEQFF.

V and J are TRBV6-6 and TRBJ2-5, with D perhaps TRBD1 or TRBD2 (5 bases each). Per germline, CDR1 MNHNY and CDR2 SVGAGI (reference sequence). The V and J ends lost 6 bases and 4 bases respectively, with 15 bases between them. The CDR3 totals 14 residues. CDR3 nucleotide sequence: TGTGCCAGCAGCTGGGAACCTGGGGGAGAGACCCAGTACTTC. This sequence encodes CASSWEPGGETQYF.

The chain joins TRBV11-2 to TRBJ2-7, with D possibly matching TRBD2 (5 bases). V lost 3 bases, J lost 7 bases, and 22 bases lay in between. This CDR3 has 16 residues. CDR1 SGHAT and CDR2 FQNNGV come from the germline V gene. CDR3 sequence (DNA): TGTGCCAGCAGCTTCCCCCTGACGGGAATGGATTTGGAGCAGTACTTC. This gives the protein CASSFPLTGMDLEQYF.

The chain recombines TRBV2 with TRBJ2-7; unclear D gene. Trimming left V 6 bases short and J 4 bases short, with 10 bases between. Looked up from germline, CDR1 is SNHLY and CDR2 is FYNNEI. This CDR3 has 12 amino acids. DNA for the CDR3: TGTGCCAGCAGCGACATGGGGTACGAGCAGTACTTC. This gives the protein CASSDMGYEQYF.

The rearrangement uses TRBV5-6 and TRBJ1-1; D call uncertain. V shed 2 bases and J shed 5 bases, with 7 bases lying between them. The CDR3 contains 12 residues. CDR1 and CDR2 from the germline V gene are SGHDT and YYEEEE. Here the CDR3 reads CASSFGATEAFF. The CDR3 bases are TGTGCCAGCAGCTTCGGAGCTACTGAAGCTTTCTTT.

This sequence joins TRBV29-1 and TRBJ1-1; D gene ambiguous. The ends were cut back, 5 bases at V and 1 base at J, with 11 bases in the middle. Germline V gene lookup returns CDR1 SQVTM and CDR2 ANQGSEA. The length of the CDR3 is 13 residues. The CDR3 reads CSVLLAGNTEAFF. The DNA of the CDR3 is TGCAGCGTTCTCCTCGCAGGGAACACTGAAGCTTTCTTT.

Only one count was recorded for this clone. The chain carries TRBV27 and TRBJ2-2; D assignment may be TRBD1 or TRBD2 (6 bases each). CDR3 length: 15 residues. Germline CDR1 and CDR2: MNHEY and SMNVEV (reference sequence). V lost 2 bases to trimming and J lost 3 bases, with 10 bases between them. The CDR3 here is CASSLKGGYTGELFF. As DNA, the CDR3 is TGTGCCAGCAGTTTAAAGGGGGGATACACCGGGGAGCTGTTTTTT.

V usage is TRBV2 and J usage is TRBJ2-7, with 7 bases matching TRBD1. The germline V gene encodes CDR1 SNHLY and CDR2 FYNNEI. This CDR3 comprises 12 residues. V trimming: 7 bases; J trimming: 6 bases; junction bases outside the gene matches: 6. The CDR3 region is CASTLTGLEQYF. CDR3 nucleotide sequence: TGTGCCAGCACCTTGACAGGGCTCGAGCAGTACTTC. Full variable domain (remainder filled in from reference TRBV2 and TRBJ2-7): EPEVTQTPSHQVTQMGQEVILRCVPISNHLYFYWYRQILGQKVEFLVSFYNNEISEKSEIFDDQFSVERPDGSNFTLKIRSTKLEDSAMYFCASTLTGLEQYFGPGTRLTVT.

V usage is TRBV6-5 and J usage is TRBJ2-2, with TRBD1 identical over 10 bases. The CDR3 covers 15 residues. CDR1 and CDR2 from the germline V gene are MNHEY and SVGAGI. J was trimmed by 6 bases and V by 2 bases; bases with no gene match: 3. CDR3 residues: CASSYDRGLSGELFF. CDR3 bases: TGTGCCAGCAGTTACGACAGGGGGCTTTCCGGGGAGCTGTTTTTT.

A single count supports this clone. V gene TRBV10-3 combines with J gene TRBJ2-3, with 8 bases fitting TRBD2. Germline V lookup: CDR1 ENHRY, CDR2 SYGVKD. The V and J ends lost 8 bases and 2 bases, in that order; junction bases with no gene match: 15. This CDR3 contains 17 residues. The CDR3 protein is CAISGTRSSIPTDTQYF. The CDR3 DNA follows: TGTGCCATCTCAGGGACTAGGTCTTCCATCCCCACAGATACGCAGTATTTT.

This chain connects TRBV2 to TRBJ1-1; D is unresolved. The CDR3 spans 10 residues. V was shortened by 3 bases and J by 11 bases, with 7 bases between the two germline ends. Germline values: CDR1 SNHLY, CDR2 FYNNEI. In DNA, the CDR3 is TGTGCCAGCAGTGACGGTTCGGCTTTCTTT. It specifies CASSDGSAFF.

This clone was observed once. The chain links TRBV28 to TRBJ2-5; no definite D call. The length of the CDR3 is 13 residues. The germline V gene encodes CDR1 MDHEN and CDR2 SYDVKM. Between the trimmed V and J ends, which lost 2 bases and 0 bases, there was a span of 4 bases. CDR3 sequence (DNA): TGTGCCAGCAGTTTACCCAACCAAGAGACCCAGTACTTC. This encodes CASSLPNQETQYF.

The rearrangement uses TRBV27 and TRBJ1-1; D is unresolved. The V and J ends lost 6 bases and 8 bases respectively, with 19 bases between them. There are 14 residues in the CDR3. Germline CDR1 MNHEY, CDR2 SMNVEV (reference sequence). CDR3 protein: CASSLSGADSEAFF. CDR3 nucleotides: TGTGCCAGCAGCCTATCAGGTGCCGATTCGGAAGCTTTCTTT.

The table lists this clone with a count of one. Other DNA variants within this sample encode the same CDR3. The gene calls are TRBV28 and TRBJ2-7; D is perhaps TRBD2 (5 bases). Trimming pared 1 base from V and 6 bases from J, leaving 7 bases between. Germline V gives CDR1 MDHEN, CDR2 SYDVKM. The CDR3 consists of 12 residues. The CDR3 here is CASSLSGSEQYF. The CDR3 coding sequence is TGTGCCAGCAGTTTATCGGGGTCCGAGCAGTACTTC.

The J gene is TRBJ2-7, the V gene TRBV7-9, with D perhaps matching TRBD1 or TRBD2 (6 bases each). CDR3 length: 15 amino acids. Germline V gives CDR1 SEHNR, CDR2 FQNEAQ (reference sequence). V shed 1 base and J shed 7 bases, with 17 bases lying between them. The CDR3 loop reads CASSLDAGGLEEQYF. The CDR3 DNA reads as TGTGCCAGCAGCTTAGACGCTGGGGGGCTGGAAGAGCAGTACTTC.

V and J are TRBV11-2 and TRBJ2-1, with D possibly TRBD2 on 5 matching bases. Germline-derived CDR1 and CDR2 are SGHAT and FQNNGV. V lost 6 bases and J lost 2, with 11 bases in between. The CDR3 extends over 14 amino acids. The CDR3 spells CASRPAGAYNEQFF. Written as DNA, the CDR3 is TGTGCCAGCAGACCTGCCGGGGCCTACAATGAGCAGTTCTTC.